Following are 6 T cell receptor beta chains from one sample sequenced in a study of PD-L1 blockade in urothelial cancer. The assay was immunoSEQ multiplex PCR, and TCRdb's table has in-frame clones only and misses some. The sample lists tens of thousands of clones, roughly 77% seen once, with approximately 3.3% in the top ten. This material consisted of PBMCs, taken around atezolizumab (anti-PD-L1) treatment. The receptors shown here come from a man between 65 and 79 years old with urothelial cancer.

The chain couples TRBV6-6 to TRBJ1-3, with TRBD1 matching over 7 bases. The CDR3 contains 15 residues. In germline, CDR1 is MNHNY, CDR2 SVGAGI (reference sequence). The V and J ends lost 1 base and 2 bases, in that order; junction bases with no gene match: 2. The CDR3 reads CASSYLQGAGNTIYF. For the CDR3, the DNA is TGTGCCAGCAGTTACTTGCAGGGGGCTGGAAACACCATATATTTT.

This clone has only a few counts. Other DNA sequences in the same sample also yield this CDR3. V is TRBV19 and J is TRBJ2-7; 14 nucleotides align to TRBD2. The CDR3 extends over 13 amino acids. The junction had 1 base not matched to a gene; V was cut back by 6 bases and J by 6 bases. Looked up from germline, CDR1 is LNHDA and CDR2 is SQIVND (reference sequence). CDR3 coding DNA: TGTGCCAGTAGCGGACTAGCGGGAGGCGAGCAGTACTTC. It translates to CASSGLAGGEQYF.

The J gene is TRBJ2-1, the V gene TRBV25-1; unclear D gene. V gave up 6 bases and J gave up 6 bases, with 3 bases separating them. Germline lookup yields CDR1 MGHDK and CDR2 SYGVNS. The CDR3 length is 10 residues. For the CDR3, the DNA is TGTGCCAGCAGCCTCAATGAGCAGTTCTTC. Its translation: CASSLNEQFF. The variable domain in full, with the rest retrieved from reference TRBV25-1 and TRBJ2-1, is EADIYQTPRYLVIGTGKKITLECSQTMGHDKMYWYQQDPGMELHLIHYSYGVNSTEKGDLSSESTVSRIRTEHFPLTLESARPSHTSQYLCASSLNEQFFGPGTRLTVL.

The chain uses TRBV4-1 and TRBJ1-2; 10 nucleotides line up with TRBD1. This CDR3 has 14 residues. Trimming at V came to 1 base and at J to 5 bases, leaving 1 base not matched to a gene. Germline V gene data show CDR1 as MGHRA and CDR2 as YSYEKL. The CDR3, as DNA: TGCGCCAGCAGCCAAGGGGACAGGGGTTATGGCTACACCTTC. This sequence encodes CASSQGDRGYGYTF.

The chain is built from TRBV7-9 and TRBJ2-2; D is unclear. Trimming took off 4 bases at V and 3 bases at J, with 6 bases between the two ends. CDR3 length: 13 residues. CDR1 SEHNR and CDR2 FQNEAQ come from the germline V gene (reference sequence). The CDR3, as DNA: TGTGCCAGCAGCTCATCATACACCGGGGAGCTGTTTTTT. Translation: CASSSSYTGELFF.

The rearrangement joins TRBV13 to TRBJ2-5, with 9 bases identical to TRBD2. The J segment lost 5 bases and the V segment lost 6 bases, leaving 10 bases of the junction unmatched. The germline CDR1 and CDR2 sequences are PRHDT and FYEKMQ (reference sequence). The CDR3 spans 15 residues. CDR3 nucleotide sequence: TGTGCCAGCAGTCAACGGGCGGGAGGGGGTGAGACCCAGTACTTC. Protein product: CASSQRAGGGETQYF.